What follows is one TCR beta chain and its context. Authors' analysis steps: Scientists estimated how many nucleated cells there were by amplifying reference gene primers. Assay: immunoSEQ multiplex PCR; the TCRdb copy retains only in-frame clones and omits some. V and J calls and clone size are those listed in that table; D and trimming were worked out from the DNA. The table shows roughly 260,000 clones, with about 90% occurring only once. CDR1 is SGDLS and CDR2 is YYNGEE in the germline V gene. The CDR3 consists of 13 residues. Trimming stripped 6 bases from V and 10 bases from J, with 16 bases between. This record belongs to a study of blood T cell repertoires in COVID-19. Study overall: The United States, Italy and Spain supplied acute and convalescent COVID-19 samples.

The rearrangement joins TRBV9 to TRBJ1-4; D not certain. The sequenced sample consisted of peripheral blood. The TCR comes from a middle-aged woman with acute or convalescent COVID-19. The CDR3 DNA is TGTGCCAGCACCCGACCCCCTAGCGGAAAACTGTTTTTT. Translated: CASTRPPSGKLFF.